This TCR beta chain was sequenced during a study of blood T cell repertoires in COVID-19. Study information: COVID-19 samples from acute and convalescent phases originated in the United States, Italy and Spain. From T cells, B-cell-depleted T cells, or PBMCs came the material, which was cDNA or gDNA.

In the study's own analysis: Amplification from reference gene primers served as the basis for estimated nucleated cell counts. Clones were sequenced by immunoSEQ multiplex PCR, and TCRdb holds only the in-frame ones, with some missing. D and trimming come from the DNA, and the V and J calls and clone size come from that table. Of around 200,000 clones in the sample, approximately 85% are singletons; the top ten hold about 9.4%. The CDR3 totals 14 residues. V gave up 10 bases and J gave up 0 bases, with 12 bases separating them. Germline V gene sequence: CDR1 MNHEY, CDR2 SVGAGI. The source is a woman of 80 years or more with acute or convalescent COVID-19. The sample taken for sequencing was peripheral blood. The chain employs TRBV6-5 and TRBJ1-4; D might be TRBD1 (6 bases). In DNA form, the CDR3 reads TGTGCCACCAGGACAGTTGCAACTAATGAAAAACTGTTTTTT. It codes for CATRTVATNEKLFF.